The 30 T cell receptor beta chains in this list originate from one sample, sequenced in a study of identical twins. TCRdb recomputed calls from the 5' RACE reads with MiXCR, one row per CDR3 protein. The sample lists hundreds of thousands of distinct CDR3 sequences; about 12% were seen once. This same sample was also part of a study on yellow fever vaccine responses in identical twins.

The specimen was CD8+ T cells sorted from blood. The receptors originated from a woman between 18 and 29 years old in good health.

This clonotype appeared many times. The chain carries TRBV27 and TRBJ2-1; D ambiguous. With 7 bases removed from V and 7 bases from J, the gap between germline ends came to 11 bases. Germline CDR1 and CDR2: MNHEY and SMNVEV (reference sequence). The CDR3 sequence is 12 residues long. CDR3 residues: CASIGLGNEQFF. The CDR3 region has the DNA TGTGCCAGCATCGGCCTGGGGAATGAGCAGTTCTTC.

V and J are TRBV24-1 and TRBJ2-1; 11 bases align to TRBD2. V dropped 4 bases and J dropped 2; count of bases not matched to a gene: 3. This CDR3 has 16 residues. Germline-derived CDR1 and CDR2 are KGHDR and SFDVKD. The CDR3 DNA reads TGTGCCACCAGTGACATAGCGGGAGGGCCCTACAATGAGCAGTTCTTC. Its translation: CATSDIAGGPYNEQFF.

The CDR3 sequence: CASSLGWTEQFF. CDR3 DNA: TGTGCCAGCAGCTTAGGATGGACTGAGCAGTTCTTC. The chain carries TRBV7-2 and TRBJ2-1; D gene uncertain. Trimming left V 1 base short and J 9 bases short, with 7 bases between. The V gene's germline CDR1 is SGHTA and CDR2 FQGNSA. This CDR3 has 12 amino acids.

This clonotype was seen at least ten times. The gene calls are TRBV12-3 or TRBV12-4 and TRBJ2-3, with 9 bases fitting TRBD1. This CDR3 region has 15 residues. Unmatched junction bases numbered 1, after V lost 0 bases and J lost 3 bases. The CDR3 region is CASSLAGQGTDTQYF. The CDR3 DNA reads as TGTGCCAGCAGTTTAGCGGGACAGGGAACAGATACGCAGTATTTT.

V gene TRBV24-1 combines with J gene TRBJ2-5; D remains ambiguous. Germline CDR1 is KGHDR and CDR2 is SFDVKD. The CDR3 runs to 17 residues. Trimming removed 7 bases from V and 0 bases from J, with 20 bases in between. DNA of the CDR3: TGTGCCACCAGCTCCGGATTGGTTAGTTCGTACCAAGAGACCCAGTACTTC. Amino acid sequence: CATSSGLVSSYQETQYF.

V is TRBV5-5 and J is TRBJ2-2; 9 positions agree with TRBD2. The length of the CDR3 is 16 residues. Germline values: CDR1 SGHKS, CDR2 YYEKEE (reference sequence). Trimming removed 4 bases from V and 0 bases from J; junction bases left unmatched: 4. CDR3 protein: CASSRIAGANTGELFF. The CDR3 DNA sequence: TGTGCCAGCAGCCGGATAGCGGGGGCGAACACCGGGGAGCTGTTTTTT.

The chain employs TRBV4-1 and TRBJ2-3; D perhaps matches TRBD2 (6 bases). The germline CDR1 and CDR2 sequences are MGHRA and YSYEKL. The CDR3 consists of 15 residues. The V end lost 0 bases, the J end lost 1 base, and 8 bases lay between the germline ends. The CDR3 DNA reads as TGCGCCAGCAGCCAAGAAGGGACTGGCACAGATACGCAGTATTTT. This encodes CASSQEGTGTDTQYF.

This clonotype was picked up many times. J is TRBJ1-2 and V is TRBV6-5; D is possibly TRBD1 (6 bases). The CDR3 consists of 14 residues. Per germline, CDR1 MNHEY and CDR2 SVGAGI. Trimming shortened V by 4 bases and J by 2 bases, and 11 bases separated the two germline ends. CDR3 sequence: CASSSRDINYGYTF. The CDR3 DNA sequence: TGTGCCAGCAGTTCCCGGGACATCAACTATGGCTACACCTTC.

The chain joins TRBV20-1 to TRBJ2-2; 9 nucleotides align to TRBD2. The CDR3 totals 17 residues. After removal of 1 base from V and 2 bases from J, the junction contained 8 bases not matched to a gene. Germline values: CDR1 DFQATT, CDR2 SNEGSKA (reference sequence). DNA of the CDR3: TGCAGTGCTAGAGGTTTGCGGGGGGGCCTCAACACCGGGGAGCTGTTTTTT. Translating it yields CSARGLRGGLNTGELFF.

V gene TRBV2 combines with J gene TRBJ2-1, with 10 positions matching TRBD2. After removal of 0 bases from V and 3 bases from J, the junction contained 5 bases not matched to a gene. Germline assignment: CDR1 SNHLY and CDR2 FYNNEI. The length of the CDR3 is 17 residues. The DNA of the CDR3 is TGTGCCAGCAGTGAAGCCTCCGGACTAGCGGACTACAATGAGCAGTTCTTC. Its protein is CASSEASGLADYNEQFF. The entire variable domain, with the rest obtained from reference TRBV2 and TRBJ2-1, is as follows: EPEVTQTPSHQVTQMGQEVILRCVPISNHLYFYWYRQILGQKVEFLVSFYNNEISEKSEIFDDQFSVERPDGSNFTLKIRSTKLEDSAMYFCASSEASGLADYNEQFFGPGTRLTVL.

This chain joins TRBV7-6 and TRBJ2-1; weak D call: TRBD1 (5 bases). In germline, CDR1 is SGHVS, CDR2 FNYEAQ. Trimming pared 6 bases from V and 3 bases from J, leaving 18 bases between. The CDR3 sequence is 16 residues long. As DNA, the CDR3 is TGTGCCAGCAGTCCCCGGGTCGGACAAAACTACAATGAGCAGTTCTTC. It specifies CASSPRVGQNYNEQFF. The variable domain in full, with the rest retrieved from reference TRBV7-6 and TRBJ2-1, is GAGVSQSPRYKVTKRGQDVALRCDPISGHVSLYWYRQALGQGPEFLTYFNYEAQQDKSGLPNDRFSAERPEGSISTLTIQRTEQRDSAMYRCASSPRVGQNYNEQFFGPGTRLTVL.

This clonotype was picked up many times. The chain recombines TRBV5-5 with TRBJ1-1; D possibly corresponds to TRBD1 (5 bases). Germline V gene lookup returns CDR1 SGHKS and CDR2 YYEKEE (reference sequence). V lost 4 bases and J 0 bases, leaving 7 bases between the germline ends. The CDR3 totals 13 residues. The CDR3 sequence: CASSVDMNTEAFF. CDR3 in DNA: TGTGCCAGCAGCGTGGACATGAACACTGAAGCTTTCTTT.

This clonotype was found a few times. The CDR3 is CASWSLRRVQEGYTF. For the CDR3, the DNA is TGTGCCAGCTGGTCCCTCCGCCGGGTCCAGGAAGGCTACACCTTC. The chain links TRBV6-1 to TRBJ1-2; D is undetermined. Germline loops: CDR1 MNHNS, CDR2 SASEGT. The CDR3 is 15 amino acids. Trimming stripped 8 bases from V and 8 bases from J, with 24 bases between.

This clonotype was detected a few times. This rearrangement joins TRBV7-9 to TRBJ1-5; D not resolved. This CDR3 comprises 15 residues. With 1 base removed from V and 6 bases from J, the gap between germline ends came to 13 bases. CDR1 SEHNR and CDR2 FQNEAQ come from the germline V gene (reference sequence). The CDR3 nucleotides read TGTGCCAGCAGCTTAGTGGGCAGTGTAAGTCAGCCCCAGCATTTT. Amino acid sequence: CASSLVGSVSQPQHF.

The J gene is TRBJ1-1, the V gene TRBV7-9; D is possibly TRBD1 (5 bases). Germline V gene sequence: CDR1 SEHNR, CDR2 FQNEAQ (reference sequence). The CDR3 contains 12 residues. Trimming stripped 6 bases from V and 6 bases from J, with 11 bases between. The CDR3 is CASRGDVPEAFF. The CDR3 nucleotides read TGTGCCAGCAGAGGGGACGTCCCTGAAGCTTTCTTT.

This clonotype showed up just a few times. The chain has TRBV9 and TRBJ2-7; D may be TRBD2 (7 bases). Germline CDR1 SGDLS, CDR2 YYNGEE. This CDR3 spans 15 amino acids. V lost 0 bases and J lost 3, with 13 bases in between. This CDR3 is CASSVGGGTSYEQYF. The CDR3 DNA reads as TGTGCCAGCAGCGTAGGGGGGGGCACAAGCTACGAGCAGTACTTC.

As to this clonotype: A junction end diverges from the germline sequence, so it may reflect a read error. The genes are TRBV10-2 and TRBJ2-2, with D maybe TRBD1 (6 bases). Germline V CDR1 and CDR2: WSHSY, SAAADI. This CDR3 comprises 16 residues. The CDR3 protein is CASSKSTGMNTGELFF. Written as DNA, the CDR3 is TGCGCCAGCAGTAAGTCGACAGGAATGAACACCGGGGAGCTGTTTTTT.

V gene TRBV20-1 combines with J gene TRBJ2-3, with 8 bases identical to TRBD2. The CDR3 loop spans 14 amino acids. The V and J ends lost 5 bases and 14 bases, in that order; junction bases with no gene match: 18. Germline-derived CDR1 and CDR2 are DFQATT and SNEGSKA (reference sequence). This CDR3 reads CSAVRSPHGGAMYF. CDR3 coding DNA: TGCAGTGCTGTCCGATCCCCTCACGGGGGGGCCATGTATTTT.

This clonotype was detected many times. The chain recombines TRBV15 with TRBJ2-3; TRBD1 matches 10 bases. The CDR3 is 14 amino acids. V was clipped by 6 bases and J by 6 bases; unmatched bases: 6. Germline loops: CDR1 LNHNV, CDR2 YYDKDF (reference sequence). CDR3 in amino acids: CATRGDRGTDTQYF. In DNA form, the CDR3 reads TGTGCCACCAGGGGGGACAGGGGTACGGATACGCAGTATTTT.

The rearrangement links TRBV28 to TRBJ2-5; D uncertain. CDR1 and CDR2 (germline): MDHEN, SYDVKM. The CDR3 is made up of 12 amino acids. V was cut by 10 bases and J by 3 bases, with 12 bases left in between. The CDR3 loop reads CATLGVEETQYF. CDR3 nucleotides: TGTGCCACCTTAGGAGTCGAAGAGACCCAGTACTTC.

This clonotype has at least ten counts. This rearrangement joins TRBV28 to TRBJ1-6; no firm D call. The CDR3 totals 15 residues. In germline, CDR1 is MDHEN, CDR2 SYDVKM. Between the trimmed V and J ends, which lost 5 bases and 8 bases, there was a span of 16 bases. The CDR3 bases are TGTGCCAGCAGTATATTTTTATCGGGGTATTCACCCCTCCACTTT. Protein: CASSIFLSGYSPLHF.

This chain uses TRBV4-1 with TRBJ1-4; D remains unclear. This CDR3 has 15 residues. V lost 0 bases, J lost 4 bases, and 9 bases lay in between. Germline CDR1 and CDR2: MGHRA and YSYEKL. The CDR3 is CASSQEWRVNEKLFF. The DNA of the CDR3 is TGCGCCAGCAGCCAAGAATGGCGGGTTAATGAAAAACTGTTTTTT.

In this sample, this clonotype turned up a few times. V usage is TRBV7-9 and J usage is TRBJ2-6, with D tentatively TRBD2 (6 bases). The germline gives CDR1 SEHNR, CDR2 FQNEAQ (reference sequence). The CDR3 has 16 residues. With 4 bases removed from V and 2 bases from J, the gap between germline ends came to 12 bases. The CDR3 sequence is CASSSVTGAGANVLTF. The DNA for the CDR3 is TGTGCCAGCAGCTCCGTTACGGGGGCTGGGGCCAACGTCCTGACTTTC. The full variable domain, completed using reference TRBV7-9 and TRBJ2-6, is DTGVSQNPRHKITKRGQNVTFRCDPISEHNRLYWYRQTLGQGPEFLTYFQNEAQLEKSRLLSDRFSAERPKGSFSTLEIQRTEQGDSAMYLCASSSVTGAGANVLTFGAGSRLTVL.

This chain connects TRBV11-3 to TRBJ2-1; TRBD2 matches at 8 bases. Germline assignment: CDR1 SGHNT and CDR2 YENEEA. V was pared by 3 bases and J by 0 bases, with 7 bases of the junction left unmatched. This CDR3 spans 17 amino acids. The CDR3 is CASSFSREAPSYNEQFF. CDR3 bases: TGTGCCAGCAGCTTTTCGCGGGAGGCCCCCTCCTACAATGAGCAGTTCTTC.

This clonotype was counted at least ten times. The chain recombines TRBV20-1 with TRBJ2-3; D gene ambiguous. V was clipped by 4 bases and J by 4 bases, with 9 bases between them. This CDR3 is built from 12 residues. Germline CDR1 and CDR2: DFQATT and SNEGSKA (reference sequence). Here the CDR3 DNA reads TGCAGTGCTACCCAGGACCCAGATACGCAGTATTTT. This gives the protein CSATQDPDTQYF.

Only a few counts were recorded for this clonotype. The rearrangement uses TRBV27 and TRBJ1-4; the D gene is possibly TRBD1 (5 bases). Germline assignment: CDR1 MNHEY and CDR2 SMNVEV (reference sequence). This CDR3 has 15 residues. The V end was cut by 5 bases, the J end by 0 bases, with 10 bases between. The CDR3 DNA is TGTGCCAGCAGTCCCGTGGGGCCAACTAATGAAAAACTGTTTTTT. Protein: CASSPVGPTNEKLFF.

The chain carries TRBV15 and TRBJ2-1; D call uncertain. Trimming removed 1 base from V and 2 bases from J, with 12 bases in between. This CDR3 contains 16 residues. In germline, CDR1 is LNHNV, CDR2 YYDKDF (reference sequence). The CDR3 here is CATSRGGALPYNEQFF. In DNA form, the CDR3 reads TGTGCCACCAGCAGAGGTGGCGCCCTACCCTACAATGAGCAGTTCTTC.

The genes are TRBV9 and TRBJ2-5, with a weak D call TRBD1 (6 bases). V was trimmed by 0 bases and J by 4 bases, leaving 13 bases between them. The germline CDR1 and CDR2 sequences are SGDLS and YYNGEE. CDR3 length: 15 residues. The CDR3 loop reads CASSVGTENGETQYF. The CDR3 DNA follows: TGTGCCAGCAGCGTAGGGACAGAGAACGGAGAGACCCAGTACTTC. Filled out from reference TRBV9 and TRBJ2-5, the complete variable domain reads DSGVTQTPKHLITATGQRVTLRCSPRSGDLSVYWYQQSLDQGLQFLIQYYNGEERAKGNILERFSAQQFPDLHSELNLSSLELGDSALYFCASSVGTENGETQYFGPGTRLLVL.

The genes are TRBV5-1 and TRBJ1-1; D perhaps matches TRBD1 (6 bases). From germline, CDR1 is SGHRS and CDR2 YFSETQ. Between the trimmed V and J ends, which lost 1 base and 5 bases, there was a span of 24 bases. The CDR3 consists of 18 residues. The CDR3 is CASSLRPAVPGGRTEAFF. In nucleotides, the CDR3 is TGCGCCAGCAGCTTGCGGCCGGCCGTGCCGGGGGGGCGGACTGAAGCTTTCTTT.

This clonotype was observed a handful of times. This chain uses TRBV7-8 with TRBJ2-1; 7 nucleotides align to TRBD2. V trimming: 4 bases; J trimming: 5 bases; junction bases outside the gene matches: 8. The V gene's germline CDR1 is SGHVS and CDR2 FQNEAQ. CDR3 size: 15 residues. This chain's CDR3 is CASSWRERGDNEQFF. The CDR3 coding sequence is TGTGCCAGCAGCTGGCGGGAGAGGGGTGACAATGAGCAGTTCTTC.